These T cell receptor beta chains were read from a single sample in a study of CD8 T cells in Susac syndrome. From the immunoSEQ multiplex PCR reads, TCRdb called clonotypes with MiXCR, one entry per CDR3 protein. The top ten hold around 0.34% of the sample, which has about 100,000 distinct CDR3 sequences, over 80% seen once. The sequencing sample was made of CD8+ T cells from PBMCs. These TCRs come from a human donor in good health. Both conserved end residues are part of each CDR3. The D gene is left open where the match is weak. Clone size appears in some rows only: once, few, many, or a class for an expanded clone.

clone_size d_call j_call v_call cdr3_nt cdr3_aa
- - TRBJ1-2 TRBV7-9 TGTGCCAGCAGCCACGACAGAAACTATGGCTACACCTTC CASSHDRNYGYTF
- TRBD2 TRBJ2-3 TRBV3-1 TGTGCCAGCAGCCCCTGGACTAGCGGGGGGGCAAGAGATACGCAGTATTTT CASSPWTSGGARDTQYF
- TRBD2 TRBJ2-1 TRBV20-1 TGCAGTGCTTTGTCAGGGACTAGCTCCTACAATGAGCAGTTCTTC CSALSGTSSYNEQFF
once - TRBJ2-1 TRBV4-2 TGTGCCAGCAGCCAAGATGGGAATGAGCAGTTCTTC CASSQDGNEQFF
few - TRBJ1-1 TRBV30 TGTGCCTGGAGTGCTCAGAACACTGAAGCTTTCTTT CAWSAQNTEAFF
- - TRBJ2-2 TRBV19 TGTGCCAGTACGTGGTACGGCAACACCGGGGAGCTGTTTTTT CASTWYGNTGELFF
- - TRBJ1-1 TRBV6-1 TGTGCCAGCAGTGAAGCGCCAGGGAACACTGAAGCTTTCTTT CASSEAPGNTEAFF
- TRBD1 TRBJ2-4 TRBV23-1 TGCGCCAGGGGGGCCGGGACAGGGGCGGCCAAAAACATTCAGTACTTC CARGAGTGAAKNIQYF
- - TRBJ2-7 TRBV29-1 TGCAGCGTTGTCGGGTTCTCCTACGAGCAGTACTTC CSVVGFSYEQYF
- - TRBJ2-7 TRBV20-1 TGCAGTGCTAGCCACAGCCCCTACGAGCAGTACTTC CSASHSPYEQYF
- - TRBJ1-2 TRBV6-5 TGTGCCAGCAGTTACTCTCTTGGCCCTTCGGAGGGCTACACCTTC CASSYSLGPSEGYTF
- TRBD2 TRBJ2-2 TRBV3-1 TGTGCCAGCAGCCCATGGACTAGCGGGAGCCGGGGGACCGGGGAGCTGTTTTTT CASSPWTSGSRGTGELFF
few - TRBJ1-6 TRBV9 TGTGCCAGCAGCCAAGGGGGGCAAGGAAGGAATTCACCCCTCCACTTT CASSQGGQGRNSPLHF
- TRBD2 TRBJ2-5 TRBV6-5 TGTGCCACCTCCGGGGGGGGCGAGACCCAGTACTTC CATSGGGETQYF
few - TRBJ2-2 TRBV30 TGTGCCTGGAGTCTTGGGGAGCTGTTTTTT CAWSLGELFF
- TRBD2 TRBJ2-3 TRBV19 TGTGCCAGTAGTATCCTAGCGGGGGGCACAGATACGCAGTATTTT CASSILAGGTDTQYF
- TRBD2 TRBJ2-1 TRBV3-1 TGTGCCAGCAGCCAGATACTAGCGGGGGGAGATTATGAGCAGTTCTTC CASSQILAGGDYEQFF
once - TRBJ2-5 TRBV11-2 TGTGCCAGCAGCTACTCCCAGGGGACCCAGTACTTC CASSYSQGTQYF
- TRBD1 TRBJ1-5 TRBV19 TGTGCCAGTACCAATCCCACCGGGACAGGGGGCCCTCAGCCCCAGCATTTT CASTNPTGTGGPQPQHF
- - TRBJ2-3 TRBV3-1 TGTGCCAGCAGCGGTGGATTAGCGAGGGGTGGCACAGATACGCAGTATTTT CASSGGLARGGTDTQYF
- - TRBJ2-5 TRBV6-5 TGTGCCAGCAGTTACCCCGAGGCGGGGAACAAAGAGACCCAGTACTTC CASSYPEAGNKETQYF
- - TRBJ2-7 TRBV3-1 TGTGCCAGCAGCCCCCGGCAGGGTCCCCACGAGCAGTACTTC CASSPRQGPHEQYF
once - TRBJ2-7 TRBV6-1 TGTGCCAGCAGTGCGGTTTGGGTGGCCTACGAGCAGTACTTC CASSAVWVAYEQYF
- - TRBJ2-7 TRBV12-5 TGTGCATCGTCCGAGCCGGATCGGTACGAGCAGTACTTC CASSEPDRYEQYF
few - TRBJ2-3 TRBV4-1 TGCGCCAGCAGCCCATTTAGCGGTGCGGCAGATACGCAGTATTTT CASSPFSGAADTQYF
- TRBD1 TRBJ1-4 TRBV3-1 TGTGCCAGCAGCCAAGATTGGTCAGGGGGCGAAAAACTGTTTTTT CASSQDWSGGEKLFF
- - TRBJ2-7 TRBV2 TGTGCCAGCACTCTATCCCTAGCTGGCGAGCAGTACTTC CASTLSLAGEQYF
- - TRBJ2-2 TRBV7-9 TGTGCCAGCAGCGGACGCGGGACTCCGAACACCGGGGAGCTGTTTTTT CASSGRGTPNTGELFF
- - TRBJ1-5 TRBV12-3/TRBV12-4 TGTGCCAGACGGACGGGCTACTCCTATCAGCCCCAGCATTTT CARRTGYSYQPQHF
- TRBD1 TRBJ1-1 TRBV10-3 TGTGCCATCAGTGAAGGGACAGGCCCTGAAGCTTTCTTT CAISEGTGPEAFF
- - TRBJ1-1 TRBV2 TGTGCCAGCAGTGAGGAGGGCACTGAAGCTTTCTTT CASSEEGTEAFF
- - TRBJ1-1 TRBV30 TGTGCCTGGACAGGGGAGAACACTGAAGCTTTCTTT CAWTGENTEAFF
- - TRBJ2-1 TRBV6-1 TGTGCCAGCAGTGAAGGCCTCAACTCCTACAATGAGCAGTTCTTC CASSEGLNSYNEQFF
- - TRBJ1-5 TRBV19 TGTGCCAGTACCTCGGACGGGGGCAATCAGCCCCAGCATTTT CASTSDGGNQPQHF
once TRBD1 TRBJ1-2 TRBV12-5 TGTGCTAGTGGTTTCGGGACAGGGGGCGGGTATGGCTACACCTTC CASGFGTGGGYGYTF
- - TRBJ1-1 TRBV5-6 TGTGCCAGCATCGGAGCAGATGGAAACACTGAAGCTTTCTTT CASIGADGNTEAFF
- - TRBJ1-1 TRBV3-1 TGTGCCAGCAGCCAATGGGGGACTGAAGCTTTCTTT CASSQWGTEAFF
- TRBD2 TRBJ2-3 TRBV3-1 TGTGCCAGCAGCCAAACAAGCGGGGGCCTCACAGATACGCAGTATTTT CASSQTSGGLTDTQYF
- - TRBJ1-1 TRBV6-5 TGTGCCAGCAGTTACTCGGGAGACTCGAACACTGAAGCTTTCTTT CASSYSGDSNTEAFF
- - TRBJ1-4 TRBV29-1 TGCAGCGTAGAGGGGGGGGCCAGCGAAAAACTGTTTTTT CSVEGGASEKLFF
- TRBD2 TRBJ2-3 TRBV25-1 TGTGCCAGCAGTGAAACTAGCGGTCCCACAGATACGCAGTATTTT CASSETSGPTDTQYF
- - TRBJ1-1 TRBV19 TGTGCCAGCACGACAGGTTACACTGAAGCTTTCTTT CASTTGYTEAFF
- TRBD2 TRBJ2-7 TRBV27 TGTGCCAGCAGTATCCGGGGAGCGGGGGGTTCATACGAGCAGTACTTC CASSIRGAGGSYEQYF
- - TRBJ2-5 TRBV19 TGTGCCAGTAGCGACTTCGAGACCCAGTACTTC CASSDFETQYF
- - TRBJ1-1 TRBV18 TGTGCCAGCTCAGGCAGGGGGAACACTGAAGCTTTCTTT CASSGRGNTEAFF
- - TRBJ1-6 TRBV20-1 TGCAGTGCTCATCCCGGAGAGGGGGATTCACCCCTCCACTTT CSAHPGEGDSPLHF
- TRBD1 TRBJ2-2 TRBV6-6 TGTGCCAGCGGCTTGGGGACAGGGTTAAACACCGGGGAGCTGTTTTTT CASGLGTGLNTGELFF
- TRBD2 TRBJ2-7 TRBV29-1 TGCAGCGTTGAGAGCGGGGGGACCACCTACGAGCAGTACTTC CSVESGGTTYEQYF
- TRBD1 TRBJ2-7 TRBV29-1 TGCAGCGTGCCGGGACAGGAATCCTACGAGCAGTACTTC CSVPGQESYEQYF
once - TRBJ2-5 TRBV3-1 TGTGCCAGCAGCCAAGGGACTATTTTGGAGACCCAGTACTTC CASSQGTILETQYF
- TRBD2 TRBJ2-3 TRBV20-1 TGCAGTGCTAGAGATTCTGTTGACCCTCGGACTAGCTTCAGCACAGATACGCAGTATTTT CSARDSVDPRTSFSTDTQYF
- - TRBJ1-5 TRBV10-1 TGCGCCAGCAGGGGGTCGGGACACTTGGTCAATCAGCCCCAGCATTTT CASRGSGHLVNQPQHF
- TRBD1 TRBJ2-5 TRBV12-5 TGTGCTAGTGGTCCAGGACAGGCAGAGACCCAGTACTTC CASGPGQAETQYF
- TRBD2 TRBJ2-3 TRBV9 TGTGCCAGCAGCGTTAGTAGCGGGGGGGCCACAGATACGCAGTATTTT CASSVSSGGATDTQYF
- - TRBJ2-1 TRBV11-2 TGTGCCAGCAGCTTAGGCGGCGAATGGCAGTTCTTC CASSLGGEWQFF